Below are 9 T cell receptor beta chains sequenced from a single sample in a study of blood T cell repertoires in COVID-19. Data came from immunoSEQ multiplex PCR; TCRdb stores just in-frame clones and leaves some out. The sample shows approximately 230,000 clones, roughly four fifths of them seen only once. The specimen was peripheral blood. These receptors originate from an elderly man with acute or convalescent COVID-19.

CDR3 residues: CASSESVFLSRRFF. CDR3 DNA sequence: TGTGCCAGCAGTGAATCGGTGTTCCTTAGCCGGCGGTTCTTC. The rearrangement joins TRBV6-4 to TRBJ2-1; D is unclear. Trimming removed 3 bases from V and 15 bases from J, with 21 bases in between. Germline values: CDR1 MRHNA, CDR2 SNTAGT. The CDR3 extends over 14 amino acids.

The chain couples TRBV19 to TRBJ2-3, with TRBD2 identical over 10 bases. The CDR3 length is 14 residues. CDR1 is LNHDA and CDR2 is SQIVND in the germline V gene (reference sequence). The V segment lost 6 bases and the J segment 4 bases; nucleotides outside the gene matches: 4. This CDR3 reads CASRLAGGADTQYF. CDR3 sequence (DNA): TGTGCCAGTAGGTTAGCGGGGGGAGCAGATACGCAGTATTTT. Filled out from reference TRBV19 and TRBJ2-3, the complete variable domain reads DGGITQSPKYLFRKEGQNVTLSCEQNLNHDAMYWYRQDPGQGLRLIYYSQIVNDFQKGDIAEGYSVSREKKESFPLTVTSAQKNPTAFYLCASRLAGGADTQYFGPGTRLTVL.

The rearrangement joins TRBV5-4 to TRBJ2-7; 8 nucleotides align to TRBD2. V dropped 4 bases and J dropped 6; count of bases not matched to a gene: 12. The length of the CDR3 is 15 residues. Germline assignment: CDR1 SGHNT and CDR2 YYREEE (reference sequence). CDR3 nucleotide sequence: TGTGCCAGCAGCATAGACGGGGGGGTCTCCCGCGAGCAGTACTTC. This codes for CASSIDGGVSREQYF.

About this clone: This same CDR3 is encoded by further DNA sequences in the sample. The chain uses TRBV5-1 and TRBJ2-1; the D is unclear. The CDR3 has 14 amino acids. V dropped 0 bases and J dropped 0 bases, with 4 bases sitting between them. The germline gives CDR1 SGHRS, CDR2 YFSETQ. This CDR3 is CASSLDSSYNEQFF. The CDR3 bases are TGCGCCAGCAGCTTGGACAGCTCCTACAATGAGCAGTTCTTC.

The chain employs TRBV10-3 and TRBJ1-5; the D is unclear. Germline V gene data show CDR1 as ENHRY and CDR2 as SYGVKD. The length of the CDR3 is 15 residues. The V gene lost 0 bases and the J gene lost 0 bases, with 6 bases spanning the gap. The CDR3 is CAISESGDSNQPQHF. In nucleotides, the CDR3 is TGTGCCATCAGTGAGTCGGGAGATAGCAATCAGCCCCAGCATTTT.

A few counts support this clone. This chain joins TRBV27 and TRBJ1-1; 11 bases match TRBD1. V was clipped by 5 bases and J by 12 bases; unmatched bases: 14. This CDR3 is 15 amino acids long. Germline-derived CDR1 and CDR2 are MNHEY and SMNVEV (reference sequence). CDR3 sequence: CASSRSPPGQGATFF. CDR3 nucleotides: TGTGCCAGCAGTCGGTCCCCCCCCGGACAGGGGGCTACTTTCTTT.

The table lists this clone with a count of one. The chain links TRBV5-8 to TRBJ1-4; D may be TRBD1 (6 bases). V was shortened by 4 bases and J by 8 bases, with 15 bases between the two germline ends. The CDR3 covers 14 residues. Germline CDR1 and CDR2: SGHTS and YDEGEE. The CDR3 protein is CASSRQGLEEKLFF. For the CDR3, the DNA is TGTGCCAGCAGCCGTCAGGGGTTGGAAGAAAAACTGTTTTTT.

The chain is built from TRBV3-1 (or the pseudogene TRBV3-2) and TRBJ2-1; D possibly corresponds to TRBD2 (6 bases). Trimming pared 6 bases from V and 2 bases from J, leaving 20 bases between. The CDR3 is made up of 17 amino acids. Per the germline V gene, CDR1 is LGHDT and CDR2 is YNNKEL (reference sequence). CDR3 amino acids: CASSPFSAGLTYNEQFF. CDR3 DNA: TGTGCCAGCAGTCCCTTTTCTGCGGGGCTTACCTACAATGAGCAGTTCTTC.

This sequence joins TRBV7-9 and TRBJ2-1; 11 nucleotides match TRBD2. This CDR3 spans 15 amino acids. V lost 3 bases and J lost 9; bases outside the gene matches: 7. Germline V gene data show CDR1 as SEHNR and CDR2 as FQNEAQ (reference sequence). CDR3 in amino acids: CASSLASGRTGEQFF. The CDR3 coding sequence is TGTGCCAGCAGCTTGGCTAGCGGGAGGACCGGTGAGCAGTTCTTC.